The 31 T cell receptor beta chains given below trace back to one sample, sequenced in a study of regulatory T cells in long-lasting Graves disease. For TCR beta, libraries came from iRepertoire HTBI primers and Arm-PCR of CDR3 regions. TCRdb re-analysed the multiplex PCR reads in MiXCR, keeping a single row per CDR3 protein. This sample has 300,000 to 350,000 distinct CDR3 sequences, with around 19% found just once. Time point defined: persistent/refractory GD, antithyroid drugs over 5 years with positive TRAb. The TCR library was prepared using RNA isolated from PBMCs. The material sequenced was peripheral blood mononuclear cells (PBMCs), taken when the disease was refractory, from a patient treated with antithyroid drugs. The receptor source for this set is a female donor with Graves disease.

The CDR3 DNA reads TGTGCCAGCAGTGAGGGCTACTCCTACGAGCAGTACTTC. Translation gives CASSEGYSYEQYF. The chain links TRBV2 to TRBJ2-7; D is unclear. The CDR3 runs to 13 residues. Germline loops: CDR1 SNHLY, CDR2 FYNNEI. Trimming left V 3 bases short and J 0 bases short, with 6 bases between.

The V gene is TRBV7-8, the J gene TRBJ2-3; 11 bases are shared with TRBD2. V shed 5 bases and J 1 base; nucleotides not matched to a gene: 2. The CDR3 runs 15 residues. Looked up from germline, CDR1 is SGHVS and CDR2 is FQNEAQ. CDR3 bases: TGTGCCAGCAGCATGGGACTAGCGGGCACAGATACGCAGTATTTT. Amino acid sequence: CASSMGLAGTDTQYF. The full variable domain, its missing parts supplied by reference TRBV7-8 and TRBJ2-3, is GAGVSQSPRYKVAKRGQDVALRCDPISGHVSLFWYQQALGQGPEFLTYFQNEAQLDKSGLPSDRFFAERPEGSVSTLKIQRTQQEDSAVYLCASSMGLAGTDTQYFGPGTRLTVL.

This clonotype was found many times. This rearrangement joins TRBV30 to TRBJ1-2; D gene uncertain. From germline, CDR1 is GTSNPN and CDR2 SVGIG (reference sequence). V was clipped by 0 bases and J by 7 bases, with 6 bases between them. The CDR3 sequence is 11 residues long. The CDR3 here is CAWSVSAGYTF. The CDR3 DNA is TGTGCCTGGAGTGTATCTGCTGGCTACACCTTC.

The gene calls are TRBV30 and TRBJ1-5; D possibly corresponds to TRBD1 (6 bases). This CDR3 has 14 amino acids. V dropped 3 bases and J dropped 7 bases, with 16 bases sitting between them. Germline CDR1 and CDR2: GTSNPN and SVGIG (reference sequence). The CDR3 DNA reads TGTGCCTGGAGCCGGGGTCAGGGGATGCAGCCCCAGCATTTT. Its translation is CAWSRGQGMQPQHF.

Ten or more counts support this clonotype. The V gene is TRBV12-3 or TRBV12-4, the J gene TRBJ1-6; D possibly corresponds to TRBD1 (5 bases). V shed 6 bases and J shed 7 bases, with 16 bases lying between them. This CDR3 is built from 15 residues. Here the CDR3 reads CASRGQNSGNSPLHF. CDR3 sequence (DNA): TGTGCCAGCAGGGGCCAGAATTCAGGGAATTCACCCCTCCACTTT.

This clonotype was seen at least ten times. The chain uses TRBV10-3 and TRBJ1-2, with D perhaps TRBD1 (6 bases). V lost 1 base and J 2 bases, leaving 14 bases between the germline ends. Germline V lookup: CDR1 ENHRY, CDR2 SYGVKD. CDR3 size: 16 residues. Here the CDR3 reads CAISEWTKGGNYGYTF. CDR3 coding DNA: TGTGCCATCAGTGAGTGGACCAAGGGGGGAAACTATGGCTACACCTTC.

This rearrangement joins TRBV5-1 to TRBJ2-3, with 11 bases lining up with TRBD2. The CDR3 spans 16 residues. J was trimmed by 2 bases and V by 1 base; bases with no gene match: 3. Germline V gene lookup returns CDR1 SGHRS and CDR2 YFSETQ. The CDR3 sequence: CASSLTSGGPTDTQYF. In DNA, the CDR3 is TGCGCCAGCAGCTTGACTAGCGGGGGCCCCACAGATACGCAGTATTTT. Using reference TRBV5-1 and TRBJ2-3 for the parts outside the CDR3, the full variable domain is KAGVTQTPRYLIKTRGQQVTLSCSPISGHRSVSWYQQTPGQGLQFLFEYFSETQRNKGNFPGRFSGRQFSNSRSEMNVSTLELGDSALYLCASSLTSGGPTDTQYFGPGTRLTVL.

Ten or more counts support this clonotype. The rearrangement joins TRBV12-3 or TRBV12-4 to TRBJ1-4, with D hard to call. This CDR3 spans 13 amino acids. V gave up 2 bases and J gave up 7 bases, with 8 bases separating them. DNA of the CDR3: TGTGCCAGCAGTTTACGTTTTGGTGAAAAACTGTTTTTT. Amino acids: CASSLRFGEKLFF.

This clonotype was detected many times. The rearrangement joins TRBV6-1 to TRBJ1-2; TRBD1 is a possible D gene (6 bases). Germline V gene lookup returns CDR1 MNHNS and CDR2 SASEGT. The CDR3 covers 15 residues. V was clipped by 6 bases and J by 4 bases, with 18 bases between them. Written as DNA, the CDR3 is TGTGCCAGCAGCCCCGACGAACAGGGCCTCTATGGCTACACCTTC. Translated, it gives CASSPDEQGLYGYTF.

The genes are TRBV30 and TRBJ1-5, with D hard to call. Germline loops: CDR1 GTSNPN, CDR2 SVGIG (reference sequence). V lost 2 bases and J 0 bases, leaving 8 bases between the germline ends. This CDR3 comprises 14 residues. Here the CDR3 reads CAWSSEYSNQPQHF. Written as DNA, the CDR3 is TGTGCCTGGAGTTCAGAGTATAGCAATCAGCCCCAGCATTTT.

The V call is TRBV14, the J call TRBJ2-3; possible D gene TRBD2, 6 bases. Looked up from germline, CDR1 is SGHDN and CDR2 is FVKESK. The CDR3 totals 14 residues. Between the trimmed V and J ends, which lost 8 bases and 4 bases, there was a span of 16 bases. CDR3 loop: CASGLGGGSDTQYF. The CDR3 DNA sequence: TGTGCCAGCGGGTTGGGAGGCGGCTCAGATACGCAGTATTTT.

Ten or more counts support this clonotype. V is TRBV18 and J is TRBJ1-1; 7 positions match TRBD1. This CDR3 comprises 17 residues. The germline V gene has CDR1 KGHSH and CDR2 LQKENI. V shed 3 bases and J 1 base; nucleotides not matched to a gene: 11. DNA of the CDR3: TGTGCCAGCTCACCCATTCCACAGGGGCAAGGGAACACTGAAGCTTTCTTT. This encodes CASSPIPQGQGNTEAFF. The full variable domain, completed using reference TRBV18 and TRBJ1-1, is NAGVMQNPRHLVRRRGQEARLRCSPMKGHSHVYWYRQLPEEGLKFMVYLQKENIIDESGMPKERFSAEFPKEGPSILRIQQVVRGDSAAYFCASSPIPQGQGNTEAFFGQGTRLTVV.

This clonotype has more than one count but fewer than ten. The rearrangement joins TRBV30 to TRBJ2-7, with TRBD2 matching 9 bases. Germline V gives CDR1 GTSNPN, CDR2 SVGIG (reference sequence). Losses at the gene ends were 1 base for V and 0 bases for J; bases not matched to a gene: 4. This CDR3 has 15 residues. CDR3 sequence (DNA): TGTGCCTGGAGTGGGGAGCGGGGGGCCTCCTACGAGCAGTACTTC. Its translation: CAWSGERGASYEQYF.

The chain employs TRBV20-1 and TRBJ2-3, with D uncertain. This CDR3 comprises 13 residues. V lost 3 bases to trimming and J lost 0 bases, with 7 bases between them. CDR1 and CDR2 from the germline V gene are DFQATT and SNEGSKA (reference sequence). CDR3 residues: CSARFPSTDTQYF. The CDR3 nucleotides are TGCAGTGCTAGGTTTCCGAGCACAGATACGCAGTATTTT.

This clonotype was recorded a few times. The chain couples TRBV9 to TRBJ2-7; D is possibly TRBD1 (6 bases). The CDR3 runs 14 residues. V was trimmed by 3 bases and J by 3 bases, leaving 13 bases between them. Germline assignment: CDR1 SGDLS and CDR2 YYNGEE. CDR3 sequence: CASSAQGVSYEQYF. The CDR3, as DNA: TGTGCCAGCAGCGCACAGGGTGTCAGCTACGAGCAGTACTTC. Together with reference TRBV9 and TRBJ2-7, the CDR3 gives the full variable domain: DSGVTQTPKHLITATGQRVTLRCSPRSGDLSVYWYQQSLDQGLQFLIQYYNGEERAKGNILERFSAQQFPDLHSELNLSSLELGDSALYFCASSAQGVSYEQYFGPGTRLTVT.

Many counts were recorded for this clonotype. The CDR3 DNA reads as TGTGCCAGCACCCTACATGCAACCGGAAACACCATATATTTT. Its translation: CASTLHATGNTIYF. V gene TRBV12-3 or TRBV12-4 combines with J gene TRBJ1-3; unclear D gene. With 7 bases removed from V and 4 bases from J, the gap between germline ends came to 14 bases. The CDR3 length is 14 residues.

The V gene is TRBV19, the J gene TRBJ1-2; 7 bases are shared with TRBD1. Germline CDR1 and CDR2: LNHDA and SQIVND (reference sequence). V trimming: 3 bases; J trimming: 5 bases; junction bases outside the gene matches: 6. The CDR3 extends over 14 amino acids. CDR3 sequence (DNA): TGTGCCAGTAGTATCCCCGACAGGGATTATGGCTACACCTTC. It codes for CASSIPDRDYGYTF. The full variable domain, its missing parts supplied by reference TRBV19 and TRBJ1-2, is DGGITQSPKYLFRKEGQNVTLSCEQNLNHDAMYWYRQDPGQGLRLIYYSQIVNDFQKGDIAEGYSVSREKKESFPLTVTSAQKNPTAFYLCASSIPDRDYGYTFGSGTRLTVV.

Regarding this clonotype: A much larger clone lies one base from this, so it may be a read error. V usage is TRBV27 and J usage is TRBJ1-1; TRBD1 might be the D (6 bases). The length of the CDR3 is 14 residues. The V gene's germline CDR1 is MNHEY and CDR2 SMNVEV (reference sequence). CDR3 sequence reads: CASNIQGPNTEASF. The CDR3 DNA reads TGTGCCAGCAACATACAGGGTCCCAACACTGAAGCTTCCTTT.

The sample holds a few counts of this clonotype. This rearrangement joins TRBV19 to TRBJ1-2; 8 bases agree with TRBD1. Germline V gene data show CDR1 as LNHDA and CDR2 as SQIVND (reference sequence). The length of the CDR3 is 14 residues. Trimming removed 8 bases from V and 8 bases from J; junction bases left unmatched: 13. The CDR3 sequence: CASVNSGGTNGYTF. The CDR3, as DNA: TGTGCCAGTGTTAACTCAGGGGGCACGAACGGCTACACCTTC.

The chain is built from TRBV29-1 and TRBJ1-2; 8 nucleotides match TRBD1. V lost 3 bases to trimming and J lost 4 bases; unmatched junction nucleotides: 13. Germline V lookup: CDR1 SQVTM, CDR2 ANQGSEA. The CDR3 totals 16 residues. CDR3 nucleotides: TGCAGCGTTGATGGGACAGGAGACAACCCTACCTATGGCTACACCTTC. Translating it yields CSVDGTGDNPTYGYTF.

This clonotype showed up many times. This chain links TRBV5-1 with TRBJ2-7, with D possibly called TRBD1 or TRBD2 (5 bases each). The CDR3 sequence is 14 residues long. Trimming stripped 4 bases from V and 4 bases from J, with 15 bases between. Per the germline V gene, CDR1 is SGHRS and CDR2 is YFSETQ. The CDR3 spells CASSATGTSYEQYF. DNA of the CDR3: TGCGCCAGCAGCGCGACCGGGACGTCGTACGAGCAGTACTTC.

This sequence joins TRBV20-1 and TRBJ2-6; no clear D. CDR1 and CDR2 from the germline V gene are DFQATT and SNEGSKA (reference sequence). Trimming left V 5 bases short and J 7 bases short, with 24 bases between. CDR3 length: 17 amino acids. In nucleotides, the CDR3 is TGCAGTGCTCTCCTTGGCTGGGTCTCGCTGGGAGCCAACGTCCTGACTTTC. It translates to CSALLGWVSLGANVLTF.

At least ten counts were recorded for this clonotype. One junction end does not reproduce the germline sequence, and a read error may be involved. The CDR3 DNA reads as TGCGCCACACAAAGAGATGACTATGGCTACACCTTC. As protein: CATQRDDYGYTF. This chain connects TRBV6-1 to TRBJ1-2; D not resolved. The CDR3 totals 12 residues. Germline loops: CDR1 MNHNS, CDR2 SASEGT.

This clonotype showed up many times. The gene calls are TRBV7-2 and TRBJ2-7; D is tentatively TRBD1 or TRBD2 (6 bases each). Trimming stripped 5 bases from V and 1 base from J, with 18 bases between. Germline-derived CDR1 and CDR2 are SGHTA and FQGNSA. The CDR3 has 16 residues. CDR3 loop: CASSRNGGPASYEQYF. The CDR3 bases are TGTGCCAGCAGCCGTAATGGGGGGCCCGCGTCCTACGAGCAGTACTTC.

This clonotype was found many times. J is TRBJ2-2 and V is TRBV12-3 or TRBV12-4; D assignment may be TRBD1 or TRBD2 (5 bases each). The CDR3 totals 16 residues. The V end was cut by 5 bases, the J end by 3 bases, with 16 bases between. This CDR3 is CASSIGSGTYTGELFF. The CDR3 DNA is TGTGCCAGCAGTATTGGGTCGGGGACCTACACCGGGGAGCTGTTTTTT.

This chain uses TRBV15 with TRBJ1-1; D not resolved. The V and J ends lost 1 base and 1 base respectively, with 10 bases between them. Per the germline V gene, CDR1 is LNHNV and CDR2 is YYDKDF (reference sequence). This CDR3 region has 15 residues. The CDR3 DNA reads as TGTGCCACCAGCAGAGCGGGCAGACGGAACACTGAAGCTTTCTTT. Translated: CATSRAGRRNTEAFF.

This clonotype was found many times. The CDR3 spells CASKLQGFDTEAFF. In DNA form, the CDR3 reads TGTGCCAGCAAACTACAGGGATTTGACACTGAAGCTTTCTTT. The chain is built from TRBV12-3 or TRBV12-4 and TRBJ1-1; TRBD1 is a possible D gene (6 bases). This CDR3 has 14 amino acids. V was cut by 7 bases and J by 3 bases, with 15 bases left in between.

This clonotype has at least ten counts. CDR3 sequence (DNA): TGTGCCAGCAGCCCAGAGACAGGGGGCTTCTATGGCTACACCTTC. It is translated as CASSPETGGFYGYTF. The chain recombines TRBV6-1 with TRBJ1-2, with TRBD1 identical over 10 bases. J lost 4 bases, V lost 6 bases, and 8 bases had no gene match. This CDR3 region has 15 residues. CDR1 and CDR2 from the germline V gene are MNHNS and SASEGT.

The rearrangement joins TRBV14 to TRBJ2-5; 9 bases map to TRBD2. V shed 4 bases, J shed 4 bases, and the junction held 7 bases outside the gene matches. The CDR3 runs 15 residues. Germline CDR1 and CDR2: SGHDN and FVKESK. CDR3 sequence (DNA): TGTGCCAGCAGCCCCCGCCTAGCGGGATCAGAGACCCAGTACTTC. It translates to CASSPRLAGSETQYF. Using reference TRBV14 and TRBJ2-5 for the parts outside the CDR3, the full variable domain is EAGVTQFPSHSVIEKGQTVTLRCDPISGHDNLYWYRRVMGKEIKFLLHFVKESKQDESGMPNNRFLAERTGGTYSTLKVQPAELEDSGVYFCASSPRLAGSETQYFGPGTRLLVL.

This clonotype has only a few counts. The J gene is TRBJ2-5, the V gene TRBV5-1; possible D gene TRBD1, 6 bases. Germline CDR1 reads SGHRS; CDR2 reads YFSETQ. Trimming took off 2 bases at V and 3 bases at J, with 11 bases between the two ends. The CDR3 has 14 amino acids. The CDR3 DNA is TGCGCCAGCAGCTTCGGCAGGGGCAAAGAGACCCAGTACTTC. Its protein product is CASSFGRGKETQYF.

This clonotype was recorded at least ten times. This chain uses TRBV6-2 or TRBV6-3 with TRBJ1-1, with D tentatively TRBD1 (6 bases). V was cut by 2 bases and J by 0 bases, with 16 bases left in between. This CDR3 is built from 17 residues. Germline loops: CDR1 MNHEY, CDR2 SVGEGT. The CDR3 sequence: CASSYPWTAYMNTEAFF. The CDR3 nucleotides are TGTGCCAGCAGTTACCCATGGACAGCCTACATGAACACTGAAGCTTTCTTT.